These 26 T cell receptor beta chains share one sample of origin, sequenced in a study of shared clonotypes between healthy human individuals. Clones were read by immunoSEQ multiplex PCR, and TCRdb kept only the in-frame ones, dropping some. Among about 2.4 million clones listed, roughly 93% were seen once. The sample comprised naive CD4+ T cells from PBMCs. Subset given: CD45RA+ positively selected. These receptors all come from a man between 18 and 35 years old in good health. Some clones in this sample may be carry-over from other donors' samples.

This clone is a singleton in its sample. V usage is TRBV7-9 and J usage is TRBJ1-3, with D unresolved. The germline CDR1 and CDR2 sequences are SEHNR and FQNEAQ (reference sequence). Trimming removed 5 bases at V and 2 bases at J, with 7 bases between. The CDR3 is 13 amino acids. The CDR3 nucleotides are TGTGCCAGCAGCGCTTTTCCTGGAAACACCATATATTTT. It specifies CASSAFPGNTIYF.

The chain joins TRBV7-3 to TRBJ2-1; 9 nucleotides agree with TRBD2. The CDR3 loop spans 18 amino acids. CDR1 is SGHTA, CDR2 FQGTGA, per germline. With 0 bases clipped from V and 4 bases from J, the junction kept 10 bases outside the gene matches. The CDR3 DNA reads TGTGCCAGCAGCTTAACGCCCCCTGCTAGCGGGGCATACAATGAGCAGTTCTTC. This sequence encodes CASSLTPPASGAYNEQFF. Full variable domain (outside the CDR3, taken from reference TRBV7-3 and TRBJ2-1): GAGVSQTPSNKVTEKGKYVELRCDPISGHTALYWYRQSLGQGPEFLIYFQGTGAADDSGLPNDRFFAVRPEGSVSTLKIQRTERGDSAVYLCASSLTPPASGAYNEQFFGPGTRLTVL.

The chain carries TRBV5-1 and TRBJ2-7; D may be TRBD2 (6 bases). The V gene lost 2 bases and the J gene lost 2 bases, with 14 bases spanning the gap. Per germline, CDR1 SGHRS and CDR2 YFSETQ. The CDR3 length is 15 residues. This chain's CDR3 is CASSLYPGAAYEQYF. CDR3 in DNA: TGCGCCAGCAGCTTATACCCGGGAGCCGCCTACGAGCAGTACTTC.

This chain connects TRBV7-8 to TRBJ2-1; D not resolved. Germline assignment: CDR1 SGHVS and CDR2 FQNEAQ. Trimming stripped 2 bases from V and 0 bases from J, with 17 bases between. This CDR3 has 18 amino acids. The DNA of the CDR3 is TGTGCCAGCAGCTTACGACCCCCCTCTTTAAGCTCCTACAATGAGCAGTTCTTC. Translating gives CASSLRPPSLSSYNEQFF.

The CDR3 here is CASSPGLATGANVLTF. The CDR3 DNA follows: TGCGCCAGCAGCCCGGGACTAGCTACTGGGGCCAACGTCCTGACTTTC. The rearrangement uses TRBV5-1 and TRBJ2-6; 9 bases match TRBD2. The CDR3 is 16 residues long. CDR1 and CDR2 (germline): SGHRS, YFSETQ. Trimming took 4 bases from V and 2 from J; bases not matched to a gene: 4.

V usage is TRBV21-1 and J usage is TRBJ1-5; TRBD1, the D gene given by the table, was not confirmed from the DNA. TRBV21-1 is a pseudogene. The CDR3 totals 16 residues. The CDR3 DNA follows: TGTGCCAGCAGCAAAGAGGACCAGGGGTGGGGTCAGCCCCAGCATTTT. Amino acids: CASSKEDQGWGQPQHF.

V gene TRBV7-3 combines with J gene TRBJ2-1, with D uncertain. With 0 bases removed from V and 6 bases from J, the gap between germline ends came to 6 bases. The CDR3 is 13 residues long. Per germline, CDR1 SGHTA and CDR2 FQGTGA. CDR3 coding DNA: TGTGCCAGCAGCTTAACCATTGGCAATGAGCAGTTCTTC. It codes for CASSLTIGNEQFF.

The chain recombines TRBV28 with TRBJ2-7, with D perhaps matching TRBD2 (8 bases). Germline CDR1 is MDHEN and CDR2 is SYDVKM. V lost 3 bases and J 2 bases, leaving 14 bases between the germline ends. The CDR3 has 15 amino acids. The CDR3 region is CASSFPGGLAYEQYF. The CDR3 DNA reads TGTGCCAGCAGTTTCCCAGGGGGACTAGCCTACGAGCAGTACTTC.

The CDR3 DNA follows: TGTGCCAGCAGTTACAGGGTTCGGGACACTGAAGCTTTCTTT. Its translation: CASSYRVRDTEAFF. J is TRBJ1-1 and V is TRBV6-5; D is undetermined. Germline values: CDR1 MNHEY, CDR2 SVGAGI. This CDR3 is built from 14 residues. V lost 2 bases and J lost 3, with 10 bases in between.

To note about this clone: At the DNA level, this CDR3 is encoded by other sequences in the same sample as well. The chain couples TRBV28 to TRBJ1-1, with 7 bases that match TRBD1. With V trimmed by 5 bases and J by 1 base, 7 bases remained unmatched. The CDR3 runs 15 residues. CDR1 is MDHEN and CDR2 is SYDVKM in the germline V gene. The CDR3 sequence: CASSTPRTGNTEAFF. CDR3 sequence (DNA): TGTGCCAGCAGTACCCCTAGGACAGGGAACACTGAAGCTTTCTTT.

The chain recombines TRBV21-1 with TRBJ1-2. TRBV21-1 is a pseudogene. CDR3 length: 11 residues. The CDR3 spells CASSGPAGYTF. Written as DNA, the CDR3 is TGTGCCAGCTCCGGACCCGCGGGCTACACCTTC.

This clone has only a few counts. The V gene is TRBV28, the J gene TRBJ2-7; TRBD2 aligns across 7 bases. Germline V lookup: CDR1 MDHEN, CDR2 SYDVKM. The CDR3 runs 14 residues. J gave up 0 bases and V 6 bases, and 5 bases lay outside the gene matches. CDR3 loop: CASSRAGTSYEQYF. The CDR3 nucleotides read TGTGCCAGCAGCCGAGCGGGGACCTCCTACGAGCAGTACTTC.

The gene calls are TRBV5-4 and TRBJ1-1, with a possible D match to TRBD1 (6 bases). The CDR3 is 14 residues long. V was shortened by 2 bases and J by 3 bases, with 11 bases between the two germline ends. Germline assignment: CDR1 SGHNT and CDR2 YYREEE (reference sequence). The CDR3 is CASSFNRVDTEAFF. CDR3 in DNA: TGTGCCAGCAGCTTCAACAGGGTAGACACTGAAGCTTTCTTT.

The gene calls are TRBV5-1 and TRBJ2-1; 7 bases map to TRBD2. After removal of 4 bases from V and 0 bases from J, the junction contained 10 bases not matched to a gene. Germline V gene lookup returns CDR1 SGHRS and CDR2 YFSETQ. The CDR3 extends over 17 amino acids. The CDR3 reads CASSPRGGGSSYNEQFF. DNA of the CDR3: TGCGCCAGCAGCCCGAGGGGTGGCGGGAGCTCCTACAATGAGCAGTTCTTC.

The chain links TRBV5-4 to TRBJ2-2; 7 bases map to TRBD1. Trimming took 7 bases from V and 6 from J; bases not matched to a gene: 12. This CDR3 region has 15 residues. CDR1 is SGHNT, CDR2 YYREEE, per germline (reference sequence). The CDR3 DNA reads TGTGCCAGCGCGCAGCCGGGCCAGGGGGCCGGGGAGCTGTTTTTT. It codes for CASAQPGQGAGELFF.

The CDR3 region is CASSMPGRTSGNTIYF. The DNA for the CDR3 is TGTGCCAGTAGTATGCCCGGGCGGACCTCTGGAAACACCATATATTTT. This chain uses TRBV19 with TRBJ1-3, with D hard to call. Germline V lookup: CDR1 LNHDA, CDR2 SQIVND (reference sequence). The CDR3 extends over 16 amino acids. The V gene lost 3 bases and the J gene lost 0 bases, with 12 bases spanning the gap. Using reference TRBV19 and TRBJ1-3 for the parts outside the CDR3, the full variable domain is DGGITQSPKYLFRKEGQNVTLSCEQNLNHDAMYWYRQDPGQGLRLIYYSQIVNDFQKGDIAEGYSVSREKKESFPLTVTSAQKNPTAFYLCASSMPGRTSGNTIYFGEGSWLTVV.

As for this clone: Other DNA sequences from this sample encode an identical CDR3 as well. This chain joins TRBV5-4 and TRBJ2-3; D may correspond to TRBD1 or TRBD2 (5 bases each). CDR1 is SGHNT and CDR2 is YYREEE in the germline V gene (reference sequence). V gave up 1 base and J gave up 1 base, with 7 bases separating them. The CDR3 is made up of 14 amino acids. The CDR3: CASSLQGGTDTQYF. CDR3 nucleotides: TGTGCCAGCAGCTTGCAGGGAGGCACAGATACGCAGTATTTT.

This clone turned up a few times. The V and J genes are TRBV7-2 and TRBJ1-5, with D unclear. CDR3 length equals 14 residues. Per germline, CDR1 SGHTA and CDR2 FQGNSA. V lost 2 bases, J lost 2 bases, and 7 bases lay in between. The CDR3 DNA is TGTGCCAGCAGCTTAAGCGAGGGCAATCAGCCCCAGCATTTT. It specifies CASSLSEGNQPQHF.

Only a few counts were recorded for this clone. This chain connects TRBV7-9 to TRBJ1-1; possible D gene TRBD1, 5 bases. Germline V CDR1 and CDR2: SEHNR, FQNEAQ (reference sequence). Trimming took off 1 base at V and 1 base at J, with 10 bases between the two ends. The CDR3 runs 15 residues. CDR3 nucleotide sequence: TGTGCCAGCAGCTTAGTGGGACGAAGGAACACTGAAGCTTTCTTT. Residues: CASSLVGRRNTEAFF. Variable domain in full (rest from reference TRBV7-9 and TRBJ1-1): DTGVSQNPRHKITKRGQNVTFRCDPISEHNRLYWYRQTLGQGPEFLTYFQNEAQLEKSRLLSDRFSAERPKGSFSTLEIQRTEQGDSAMYLCASSLVGRRNTEAFFGQGTRLTVV.

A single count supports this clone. The CDR3 region has the DNA TGTGCCATCAGTGGGTTTAACTCCGCCGACTACGAGCAGTACTTC. It translates to CAISGFNSADYEQYF. V gene TRBV10-3 combines with J gene TRBJ2-7; D is ambiguous. V was clipped by 4 bases and J by 3 bases, with 16 bases between them. Germline CDR1 and CDR2: ENHRY and SYGVKD. This CDR3 has 15 residues.

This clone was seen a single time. The CDR3 region has the DNA TGTGCCAGCAGCTCCACCCGATGGGGAGAGACCCAGTACTTC. It codes for CASSSTRWGETQYF. The V and J genes are TRBV7-2 and TRBJ2-5; D gene unclear. V gave up 4 bases and J gave up 4 bases, with 13 bases separating them. This CDR3 has 14 residues. Germline CDR1 reads SGHTA; CDR2 reads FQGNSA.

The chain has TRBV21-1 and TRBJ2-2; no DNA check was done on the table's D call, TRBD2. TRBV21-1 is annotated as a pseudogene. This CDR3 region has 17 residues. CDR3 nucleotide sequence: TGTGCCAGCAGCATTCCTAGCGGGAGTAGGGGCACCGGGGAGCTGTTTTTT. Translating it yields CASSIPSGSRGTGELFF.

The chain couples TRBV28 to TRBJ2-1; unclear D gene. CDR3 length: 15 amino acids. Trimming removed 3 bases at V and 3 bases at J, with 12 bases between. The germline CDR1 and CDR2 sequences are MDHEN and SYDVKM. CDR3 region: CASSFRDLFYNEQFF. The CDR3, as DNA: TGTGCCAGCAGTTTTAGGGATCTGTTCTACAATGAGCAGTTCTTC.

The CDR3 bases are TGCGCCAGCAGCTTGGCCCCGAAGAGCGAAGGAAACACCATATATTTT. The encoded protein is CASSLAPKSEGNTIYF. The chain couples TRBV5-1 to TRBJ1-3; no definite D call. The CDR3 covers 16 residues. CDR1 SGHRS and CDR2 YFSETQ come from the germline V gene. Trimming took off 0 bases at V and 4 bases at J, with 14 bases between the two ends.

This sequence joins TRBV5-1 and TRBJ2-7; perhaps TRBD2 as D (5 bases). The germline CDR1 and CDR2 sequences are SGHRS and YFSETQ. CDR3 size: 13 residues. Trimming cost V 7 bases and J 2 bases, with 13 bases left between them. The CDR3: CASRGLVTYEQYF. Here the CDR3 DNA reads TGCGCCAGCCGGGGTCTAGTAACCTACGAGCAGTACTTC.

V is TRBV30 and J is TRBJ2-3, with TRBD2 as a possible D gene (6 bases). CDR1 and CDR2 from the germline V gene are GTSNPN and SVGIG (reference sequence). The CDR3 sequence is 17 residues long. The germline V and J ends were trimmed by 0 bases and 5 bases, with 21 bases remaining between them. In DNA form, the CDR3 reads TGTGCCTGGAGTGTACTCGGTCGGGAGAAGGGAGGAGATACGCAGTATTTT. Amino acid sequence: CAWSVLGREKGGDTQYF.